The next 21 T cell receptor beta chains were all read from a single sample in a study of blood T cell repertoires in COVID-19. Profiling relied on immunoSEQ multiplex PCR, and the TCRdb table lists in-frame clones only, not all of them. This table holds about 76,000 clones, about 80% found once. Sequenced material: peripheral blood. All receptors derive from a man of 80 years or more with acute or convalescent COVID-19.

In this sample, this clone turned up a few times. This sequence joins TRBV6-4 and TRBJ1-5, with D possibly TRBD1 on 5 matching bases. The CDR3 spans 14 residues. Trimming pared 4 bases from V and 6 bases from J, leaving 13 bases between. Germline V gives CDR1 MRHNA, CDR2 SNTAGT. The CDR3 sequence is CASSGQGGGQPQHF. The CDR3 DNA reads as TGTGCCAGCAGTGGGCAGGGTGGTGGTCAGCCCCAGCATTTT.

The gene calls are TRBV6-6 and TRBJ2-3, with D perhaps TRBD1 (5 bases). V lost 7 bases to trimming and J lost 3 bases, with 17 bases between them. Germline V gene lookup returns CDR1 MNHNY and CDR2 SVGAGI (reference sequence). The length of the CDR3 is 15 residues. CDR3 coding DNA: TGTGCCAGCACCGACTCGGATAGGGGAACAGATACGCAGTATTTT. Amino acid sequence: CASTDSDRGTDTQYF.

In its sample, this clone was seen a few times. V gene TRBV7-9 combines with J gene TRBJ1-3, with a weak D call TRBD1 (5 bases). Deletions cut 3 bases from V and 6 bases from J, with 9 bases between. From germline, CDR1 is SEHNR and CDR2 FQNEAQ (reference sequence). CDR3 length: 13 residues. CDR3 amino acids: CASSLAGQNTIYF. Here the CDR3 DNA reads TGTGCCAGCAGCTTGGCAGGGCAAAACACCATATATTTT.

The V and J genes are TRBV10-3 and TRBJ2-3; D may be TRBD2 (7 bases). CDR1 and CDR2 from the germline V gene are ENHRY and SYGVKD. The CDR3 is made up of 15 amino acids. Deletions cut 2 bases from V and 2 bases from J, with 11 bases between. This CDR3 is CAISEAGAYTDTQYF. For the CDR3, the DNA is TGTGCCATCAGTGAGGCGGGGGCGTACACAGATACGCAGTATTTT.

In DNA form, the CDR3 reads TGTGCCAGCAAGCCACAGGGTATCCGGGAAAAACTGTTTTTT. Encoded protein: CASKPQGIREKLFF. This rearrangement joins TRBV2 to TRBJ1-4; D is possibly TRBD1 (6 bases). The CDR3 spans 14 residues. Germline V lookup: CDR1 SNHLY, CDR2 FYNNEI. Trimming left V 7 bases short and J 8 bases short, with 17 bases between.

This clone has more than one count but fewer than ten. This chain joins TRBV10-3 and TRBJ1-1, with TRBD1 matching over 7 bases. The trim removed 10 bases at V and 7 bases at J, leaving 9 bases unmatched. This CDR3 contains 12 residues. Germline assignment: CDR1 ENHRY and CDR2 SYGVKD. This CDR3 reads CATAEGAGEAFF. In nucleotides, the CDR3 is TGTGCCACCGCCGAGGGGGCGGGTGAAGCTTTCTTT.

The chain recombines TRBV28 with TRBJ1-6; 9 nucleotides match TRBD1. This CDR3 comprises 15 residues. CDR1 and CDR2 (germline): MDHEN, SYDVKM. The J segment lost 7 bases and the V segment lost 6 bases, leaving 7 bases of the junction unmatched. CDR3 region: CASRPGTGWNSPLHF. The CDR3 nucleotides read TGTGCCAGCAGACCCGGGACAGGGTGGAATTCACCCCTCCACTTT. The variable domain in full, completed from reference TRBV28 and TRBJ1-6, reads DVKVTQSSRYLVKRTGEKVFLECVQDMDHENMFWYRQDPGLGLRLIYFSYDVKMKEKGDIPEGYSVSREKKERFSLILESASTNQTSMYLCASRPGTGWNSPLHFGNGTRLTVT.

The rearrangement joins TRBV7-2 to TRBJ2-7; D perhaps matches TRBD2 (6 bases). Germline V CDR1 and CDR2: SGHTA, FQGNSA. The V end lost 5 bases, the J end lost 6 bases, and 14 bases lay between the germline ends. The length of the CDR3 is 13 residues. The CDR3 reads CASSRRREAEQYF. The CDR3 nucleotides are TGTGCCAGCAGCCGAAGAAGGGAGGCCGAGCAGTACTTC.

The rearrangement joins TRBV19 to TRBJ1-1; 9 positions agree with TRBD1. The junction had 8 bases not matched to a gene; V was cut back by 4 bases and J by 2 bases. Germline values: CDR1 LNHDA, CDR2 SQIVND (reference sequence). This CDR3 has 16 residues. CDR3 DNA sequence: TGTGCCAGTAGTAACAGACAGGGGGTGTTAAACACTGAAGCTTTCTTT. Protein product: CASSNRQGVLNTEAFF.

V and J are TRBV6-2 or TRBV6-3 and TRBJ1-6; 7 nucleotides agree with TRBD1. Looked up from germline, CDR1 is MNHEY and CDR2 is SVGEGT. CDR3 length: 15 amino acids. J gave up 4 bases and V 4 bases, and 4 bases lay outside the gene matches. CDR3 amino acids: CASSLLTGYNSPLHF. CDR3 DNA sequence: TGTGCCAGCAGTTTATTGACAGGGTATAATTCACCCCTCCACTTT.

The gene calls are TRBV6-2 or TRBV6-3 and TRBJ2-6; D perhaps matches TRBD1 (5 bases). The CDR3 has 14 residues. V lost 4 bases, J lost 4 bases, and 8 bases lay in between. Germline CDR1 reads MNHEY; CDR2 reads SVGEGT. CDR3 in DNA: TGTGCCAGCAGTTCAGGGTTCGGGGCCAACGTCCTGACTTTC. It translates to CASSSGFGANVLTF.

The chain joins TRBV19 to TRBJ2-7, with 9 bases matching TRBD2. Germline CDR1 is LNHDA and CDR2 is SQIVND (reference sequence). CDR3 length: 15 amino acids. V was pared by 6 bases and J by 5 bases, with 11 bases of the junction left unmatched. CDR3 residues: CASSGPGLAKNEQYF. CDR3 coding DNA: TGTGCCAGTAGCGGACCGGGACTAGCAAAGAACGAGCAGTACTTC.

With regard to this clone: Other DNA sequences in this sample translate to the same CDR3. The J gene is TRBJ2-3, the V gene TRBV7-2, with 7 bases fitting TRBD2. Germline-derived CDR1 and CDR2 are SGHTA and FQGNSA. The CDR3 has 14 residues. Trimming cost V 5 bases and J 5 bases; bases outside gene matches: 7. The CDR3 sequence is CASSLRLAIDTQYF. CDR3 bases: TGTGCCAGCAGCCTAAGACTAGCTATAGATACGCAGTATTTT.

V and J are TRBV5-8 and TRBJ1-5; D not resolved. The CDR3 spans 17 residues. With 4 bases removed from V and 0 bases from J, the gap between germline ends came to 17 bases. Germline values: CDR1 SGHTS, CDR2 YDEGEE. The CDR3 protein is CASSHDGELYSNQPQHF. CDR3 in DNA: TGTGCCAGCAGCCACGACGGGGAGCTTTATAGCAATCAGCCCCAGCATTTT.

The chain carries TRBV28 and TRBJ1-2; 8 nucleotides align to TRBD1. The CDR3 length is 13 residues. V was pared by 5 bases and J by 3 bases, with 2 bases of the junction left unmatched. Looked up from germline, CDR1 is MDHEN and CDR2 is SYDVKM. CDR3 sequence: CASSTGQDYGYTF. In nucleotides, the CDR3 is TGTGCCAGCAGTACGGGACAGGACTATGGCTACACCTTC.

V is TRBV6-4 and J is TRBJ1-1; D may be TRBD1 (5 bases). Trimming left V 6 bases short and J 3 bases short, with 11 bases between. Per germline, CDR1 MRHNA and CDR2 SNTAGT. This CDR3 is 13 amino acids long. This CDR3 is CASRAGRDTEAFF. The CDR3 region has the DNA TGTGCCAGCAGGGCAGGGCGAGACACTGAAGCTTTCTTT.

The genes are TRBV24-1 and TRBJ2-2, with 9 bases lining up with TRBD1. The CDR3 spans 16 residues. Germline CDR1 KGHDR, CDR2 SFDVKD. With 5 bases clipped from V and 5 bases from J, the junction kept 8 bases outside the gene matches. The CDR3 reads CATSGAHRGRTGELFF. The CDR3 DNA follows: TGTGCCACCAGTGGGGCCCACAGGGGGCGGACCGGGGAGCTGTTTTTT.

This rearrangement joins TRBV24-1 to TRBJ2-3; unclear D gene. CDR1 is KGHDR and CDR2 is SFDVKD in the germline V gene. Trimming left V 7 bases short and J 2 bases short, with 9 bases between. The CDR3 has 13 amino acids. This CDR3 is CATSRQSTDTQYF. The CDR3 DNA is TGTGCCACCAGCCGACAATCCACAGATACGCAGTATTTT.

The chain couples TRBV10-3 to TRBJ1-5; TRBD1 aligns across 10 bases. Trimming at V came to 3 bases and at J to 7 bases, leaving 9 bases not matched to a gene. CDR3 size: 16 residues. Looked up from germline, CDR1 is ENHRY and CDR2 is SYGVKD. CDR3 in amino acids: CAISERDRGGGQPQHF. The CDR3, as DNA: TGTGCCATCAGTGAAAGGGACAGGGGTGGCGGGCAGCCCCAGCATTTT.

This chain connects TRBV7-8 to TRBJ2-5; possible D gene TRBD2, 6 bases. Germline V gene sequence: CDR1 SGHVS, CDR2 FQNEAQ. V was clipped by 2 bases and J by 2 bases, with 12 bases between them. The CDR3 is made up of 15 amino acids. The CDR3 DNA reads TGTGCCAGCAGCTTATTGATGGGGGGTCAAGAGACCCAGTACTTC. Translation gives CASSLLMGGQETQYF.

V gene TRBV10-1 combines with J gene TRBJ1-5; maybe TRBD1 (6 bases). This CDR3 spans 13 amino acids. V dropped 6 bases and J dropped 4 bases, with 10 bases sitting between them. Germline V gives CDR1 WNHNN, CDR2 SYGVQD (reference sequence). The chain's CDR3 is CASSGDRNQPQHF. CDR3 sequence (DNA): TGCGCCAGCAGCGGCGACAGGAATCAGCCCCAGCATTTT.